What follows are 30 T cell receptor beta chains derived from one specimen sequenced in a study of blood T cell repertoires in COVID-19. Profiled with immunoSEQ multiplex PCR; TCRdb holds only in-frame clones, not every one. The data show some 200,000 clones, 75% to 90% seen once. Input material: peripheral blood. The receptors shown here come from a woman in her thirties or forties with acute or convalescent COVID-19.

Only one count was recorded for this clone. This sequence joins TRBV9 and TRBJ1-2, with 7 bases aligning to TRBD1. J was trimmed by 6 bases and V by 4 bases; bases with no gene match: 15. CDR1 is SGDLS and CDR2 is YYNGEE in the germline V gene. The CDR3 sequence is 16 residues long. The DNA for the CDR3 is TGTGCCAGCAGCTTACCCTTAGACAGGGCGGAAGATGGCTACACCTTC. This gives the protein CASSLPLDRAEDGYTF.

This clone was seen just once. V is TRBV12-3 or TRBV12-4 and J is TRBJ1-6; D might be TRBD1 (5 bases). V shed 8 bases and J shed 9 bases, with 14 bases lying between them. The CDR3 loop spans 13 amino acids. The CDR3 sequence: CASAGGGVSPLHF. The CDR3 DNA follows: TGTGCCAGCGCCGGGGGAGGGGTTTCACCCCTCCACTTT.

The chain employs TRBV5-6 and TRBJ2-1; a weak D match, TRBD1 (5 bases). The germline V and J ends were trimmed by 0 bases and 4 bases, with 11 bases remaining between them. CDR3 length: 15 amino acids. CDR1 SGHDT and CDR2 YYEEEE come from the germline V gene. The CDR3 nucleotides read TGTGCCAGCAGCTTGGTGGGCAGGGCTTACAATGAGCAGTTCTTC. Its translation is CASSLVGRAYNEQFF.

This chain uses TRBV20-1 with TRBJ2-5; possibly TRBD1 for D (5 bases). Trimming took 3 bases from V and 0 from J, leaving 8 bases between them. The CDR3 is 13 residues long. The germline gives CDR1 DFQATT, CDR2 SNEGSKA (reference sequence). CDR3 amino acids: CSASWGHQETQYF. The CDR3 DNA sequence: TGCAGTGCTAGTTGGGGCCACCAAGAGACCCAGTACTTC.

The genes are TRBV28 and TRBJ2-2; 10 nucleotides line up with TRBD1. With V trimmed by 4 bases and J by 3 bases, 5 bases remained unmatched. The CDR3 spans 16 residues. The germline gives CDR1 MDHEN, CDR2 SYDVKM. In DNA form, the CDR3 reads TGTGCCAGCAGTTCTCTGGGACAGGGGTACACCGGGGAGCTGTTTTTT. Residues: CASSSLGQGYTGELFF.

The V gene is TRBV6-5, the J gene TRBJ1-6; D possibly corresponds to TRBD1 (6 bases). The CDR3 is 14 amino acids. The germline CDR1 and CDR2 sequences are MNHEY and SVGAGI. Trimming removed 0 bases from V and 10 bases from J, with 10 bases in between. Here the CDR3 reads CASSYSSQGSPLHF. The CDR3 DNA reads as TGTGCCAGCAGTTACTCCTCACAGGGATCACCCCTCCACTTT.

The chain uses TRBV11-1 and TRBJ1-2; no clear D gene. The CDR3 extends over 14 amino acids. The ends were cut back, 4 bases at V and 8 bases at J, with 17 bases in the middle. Germline CDR1 reads SGHAT; CDR2 reads FQDESV (reference sequence). The CDR3 region has the DNA TGTGCCAGCAGCTCCGCCGGAGGAGTTGGCGGCTACACCTTC. Translation: CASSSAGGVGGYTF.

The V gene is TRBV27, the J gene TRBJ2-5; 10 nucleotides match TRBD2. CDR1 MNHEY and CDR2 SMNVEV come from the germline V gene (reference sequence). CDR3 length equals 16 residues. V dropped 6 bases and J dropped 0; count of bases not matched to a gene: 7. The CDR3 DNA reads as TGTGCCAGCAGCTCCAGCGGGGGGGAGTACCAAGAGACCCAGTACTTC. Amino acid sequence: CASSSSGGEYQETQYF.

This clone was found a few times. V gene TRBV4-1 combines with J gene TRBJ2-1, with TRBD2 matching over 12 bases. V lost 0 bases and J lost 6; bases outside the gene matches: 6. Germline CDR1 is MGHRA and CDR2 is YSYEKL. The CDR3 consists of 17 residues. The CDR3 DNA is TGCGCCAGCAGCCAAGAATCGTCTAGCGGGGGGGCCAATGAGCAGTTCTTC. Translation gives CASSQESSSGGANEQFF.

The CDR3 DNA reads as TGTGCCAGCAGATATGGGACAGGGGGCGGGTATGGCTACACCTTC. Amino acids: CASRYGTGGGYGYTF. The J gene is TRBJ1-2, the V gene TRBV13; the match to TRBD1 covers 12 bases. This CDR3 contains 15 residues. V shed 6 bases and J 5 bases; nucleotides not matched to a gene: 7. From germline, CDR1 is PRHDT and CDR2 FYEKMQ (reference sequence).

This chain connects TRBV19 to TRBJ1-2; 7 bases are a match to TRBD1. The CDR3 is made up of 15 amino acids. The ends lost 5 bases at V and 1 base at J; junction bases unmatched: 7. The V gene's germline CDR1 is LNHDA and CDR2 SQIVND (reference sequence). The CDR3 loop reads CASSPLDRVNYGYTF. The CDR3 DNA reads as TGTGCCAGTAGTCCATTAGACAGGGTTAACTATGGCTACACCTTC.

The J gene is TRBJ1-5, the V gene TRBV19; 8 bases are shared with TRBD1. Germline CDR1 and CDR2: LNHDA and SQIVND (reference sequence). V was clipped by 4 bases and J by 0 bases; unmatched bases: 11. This CDR3 region has 18 residues. CDR3 DNA sequence: TGTGCCAGTAGTAACGGGGACAGGCGAAAATATAGCAATCAGCCCCAGCATTTT. It is translated as CASSNGDRRKYSNQPQHF. Combining the CDR3 with reference TRBV19 and TRBJ1-5 gives the whole variable domain DGGITQSPKYLFRKEGQNVTLSCEQNLNHDAMYWYRQDPGQGLRLIYYSQIVNDFQKGDIAEGYSVSREKKESFPLTVTSAQKNPTAFYLCASSNGDRRKYSNQPQHFGDGTRLSIL.

The count of this clone is one. The rearrangement joins TRBV6-5 to TRBJ1-2; D is ambiguous. From germline, CDR1 is MNHEY and CDR2 SVGAGI. This CDR3 region has 13 residues. With 7 bases removed from V and 4 bases from J, the gap between germline ends came to 13 bases. The DNA of the CDR3 is TGTGCCAGCACCCGCCCGGAGATCTATGGCTACACCTTC. It specifies CASTRPEIYGYTF.

The chain recombines TRBV7-9 with TRBJ1-2; no firm D call. The germline gives CDR1 SEHNR, CDR2 FQNEAQ (reference sequence). The CDR3 sequence is 12 residues long. V lost 4 bases, J lost 5 bases, and 8 bases lay in between. The CDR3 loop is CASSSTGYGYTF. CDR3 sequence (DNA): TGTGCCAGCAGCTCGACGGGATATGGCTACACCTTC. Full variable domain (remainder filled in from reference TRBV7-9 and TRBJ1-2): DTGVSQNPRHKITKRGQNVTFRCDPISEHNRLYWYRQTLGQGPEFLTYFQNEAQLEKSRLLSDRFSAERPKGSFSTLEIQRTEQGDSAMYLCASSSTGYGYTFGSGTRLTVV.

The chain uses TRBV15 and TRBJ1-1, with TRBD1 as a possible D gene (6 bases). Trimming cost V 0 bases and J 3 bases, with 8 bases left between them. Per the germline V gene, CDR1 is LNHNV and CDR2 is YYDKDF (reference sequence). The CDR3 extends over 14 amino acids. CDR3 region: CATSRDEGDTEAFF. DNA for the CDR3: TGTGCCACCAGCAGAGATGAGGGGGACACTGAAGCTTTCTTT.

V usage is TRBV7-9 and J usage is TRBJ2-1; 9 nucleotides agree with TRBD1. Trimming took 2 bases from V and 0 from J; bases not matched to a gene: 5. CDR3 length: 17 residues. Per germline, CDR1 SEHNR and CDR2 FQNEAQ (reference sequence). The CDR3 DNA is TGTGCCAGCAGCTTATCGACAGGGGGGGACTCCTACAATGAGCAGTTCTTC. It is translated as CASSLSTGGDSYNEQFF.

The rearrangement joins TRBV6-2 or TRBV6-3 to TRBJ1-1, with D possibly matching TRBD1 (6 bases). Trimming shortened V by 5 bases and J by 1 base, and 14 bases separated the two germline ends. Germline CDR1 is MNHEY and CDR2 is SVGEGT. The CDR3 contains 15 residues. The CDR3 here is CASSRGGKANTEAFF. Written as DNA, the CDR3 is TGTGCCAGCAGTAGAGGGGGTAAGGCGAACACTGAAGCTTTCTTT.

The chain recombines TRBV5-1 with TRBJ1-2, with unresolved D. The CDR3 length is 13 residues. Trimming took off 5 bases at V and 3 bases at J, with 11 bases between the two ends. Germline lookup yields CDR1 SGHRS and CDR2 YFSETQ. CDR3 amino acids: CASSLKPDYGYTF. The DNA for the CDR3 is TGCGCCAGCAGTCTAAAGCCCGACTATGGCTACACCTTC.

The chain couples TRBV29-1 to TRBJ2-2, with TRBD1 identical over 9 bases. From germline, CDR1 is SQVTM and CDR2 ANQGSEA. V shed 1 base and J 5 bases; nucleotides not matched to a gene: 2. This CDR3 contains 14 residues. CDR3 residues: CSVEGQGVTGELFF. The CDR3 coding sequence is TGCAGCGTTGAAGGACAGGGGGTTACCGGGGAGCTGTTTTTT.

This chain connects TRBV5-1 to TRBJ1-3; D perhaps matches TRBD1 (6 bases). From germline, CDR1 is SGHRS and CDR2 YFSETQ. The V gene lost 6 bases and the J gene lost 4 bases, with 11 bases spanning the gap. The CDR3 loop spans 13 amino acids. The chain's CDR3 is CASNTGYGNTIYF. Written as DNA, the CDR3 is TGCGCCAGCAACACAGGGTACGGAAACACCATATATTTT.

V and J are TRBV11-3 and TRBJ2-3, with TRBD2 matching 12 bases. CDR3 size: 17 residues. Germline V gene lookup returns CDR1 SGHNT and CDR2 YENEEA. The V gene end was trimmed by 3 bases and the J gene end by 0 bases; junction bases not matched to a gene: 4. CDR3 sequence reads: CASSLRLAGASTDTQYF. The CDR3 nucleotides are TGTGCCAGCAGCTTGAGACTAGCGGGGGCTAGCACAGATACGCAGTATTTT.

The chain employs TRBV6-5 and TRBJ1-2; D unclear. The CDR3 runs 15 residues. The ends were cut back, 0 bases at V and 4 bases at J, with 12 bases in the middle. Germline CDR1 and CDR2: MNHEY and SVGAGI. CDR3 nucleotide sequence: TGTGCCAGCAGTTACTCGAGATCCGGGTCCTATGGCTACACCTTC. This gives the protein CASSYSRSGSYGYTF.

The chain combines TRBV30 with TRBJ1-6, with D uncertain. Trimming cost V 1 base and J 6 bases, with 7 bases left between them. Germline V gene lookup returns CDR1 GTSNPN and CDR2 SVGIG (reference sequence). The CDR3 has 13 amino acids. In nucleotides, the CDR3 is TGTGCCTGGAGTGGTCAGGTTAATTCACCCCTCCACTTT. Residues: CAWSGQVNSPLHF.

The gene calls are TRBV18 and TRBJ1-5; 7 bases are a match to TRBD1. This CDR3 comprises 14 residues. With 5 bases clipped from V and 5 bases from J, the junction kept 6 bases outside the gene matches. The germline V gene encodes CDR1 KGHSH and CDR2 LQKENI. CDR3 sequence (DNA): TGTGCCAGCTCAGCTCAGGGGGTTGATCAGCCCCAGCATTTT. Its protein product is CASSAQGVDQPQHF.

This chain joins TRBV4-1 and TRBJ2-1; D perhaps matches TRBD2 (7 bases). V was pared by 1 base and J by 7 bases, with 17 bases between. Germline V gives CDR1 MGHRA, CDR2 YSYEKL. The CDR3 extends over 16 amino acids. CDR3 loop: CASSQAWGGRMNEQFF. For the CDR3, the DNA is TGCGCCAGCAGCCAAGCGTGGGGGGGGCGTATGAATGAGCAGTTCTTC.

This clone came up once. V usage is TRBV5-1 and J usage is TRBJ2-3; 9 bases match TRBD2. CDR3 length: 14 residues. The V and J ends lost 2 bases and 5 bases, in that order; junction bases with no gene match: 3. Germline CDR1 reads SGHRS; CDR2 reads YFSETQ. The CDR3 region is CASSFTAGGDTQYF. DNA of the CDR3: TGCGCCAGCAGCTTTACAGCGGGGGGAGATACGCAGTATTTT.

The DNA for the CDR3 is TGCGCCAGCAGCCAAGTGGGAGTGAACACTGAAGCTTTCTTT. It translates to CASSQVGVNTEAFF. This chain links TRBV4-1 with TRBJ1-1; D unclear. Trimming stripped 1 base from V and 0 bases from J, with 6 bases between. Germline lookup yields CDR1 MGHRA and CDR2 YSYEKL. This CDR3 is 14 amino acids long.

The CDR3 DNA follows: TGTGCCAGCAGTTTCAAGGGGGCGGCATCGAACTATGGCTACACCTTC. Translated, it gives CASSFKGAASNYGYTF. The V gene is TRBV27, the J gene TRBJ1-2; TRBD1 aligns across 7 bases. The CDR3 runs 16 residues. The V and J ends lost 3 bases and 2 bases, in that order; junction bases with no gene match: 9. CDR1 and CDR2 from the germline V gene are MNHEY and SMNVEV (reference sequence).

This clone is a singleton in its sample. The chain couples TRBV7-9 to TRBJ1-2; D is perhaps TRBD1 (5 bases). Per germline, CDR1 SEHNR and CDR2 FQNEAQ (reference sequence). The CDR3 runs 13 residues. V was trimmed by 4 bases and J by 4 bases, leaving 10 bases between them. CDR3 sequence: CASSSGTLYGYTF. In nucleotides, the CDR3 is TGTGCCAGCAGCTCCGGGACTCTCTATGGCTACACCTTC.

The chain has TRBV5-8 and TRBJ2-3; tentatively, D is TRBD2 (5 bases). The V end lost 7 bases, the J end lost 1 base, and 16 bases lay between the germline ends. This CDR3 has 15 residues. The germline V gene encodes CDR1 SGHTS and CDR2 YDEGEE. CDR3 amino acids: CASGLVEGRTDTQYF. For the CDR3, the DNA is TGTGCCAGCGGCCTTGTAGAGGGCCGCACAGATACGCAGTATTTT.